This is a list of T cell receptor beta chains from one sample in a study of shared clonotypes between healthy human individuals. Sequencing used immunoSEQ multiplex PCR; TCRdb keeps in-frame clones, though not all of them. Among 2 million to 2.5 million clones listed, approximately 96% were seen once. Input material: naive CD4+ T cells sorted from blood. These TCRs come from a young man in good health. CDR3s include the opening cysteine and the closing phenylalanine or tryptophan. D genes are given only for firm matches. Rows give clone size only sometimes, using once, few, many, or a class for an expanded clone.

j_gene | v_gene | len | abundance | d_gene | CDR3aa | CDR3nt
TRBJ2-7 | TRBV28 | 14 | NA | TRBD1 | CASTRQGANYEQYF | TGTGCCAGCACCAGACAGGGTGCGAACTACGAGCAGTACTTC
TRBJ2-5 | TRBV7-2 | 16 | NA | TRBD1 | CASTLWGDRGRETQYF | TGTGCCAGCACCCTCTGGGGGGACAGGGGCCGGGAGACCCAGTACTTC
TRBJ2-3 | TRBV10-3 | 16 | NA | NA | CAIGQFLASVADTQYF | TGTGCCATCGGCCAGTTCTTAGCGTCGGTGGCAGATACGCAGTATTTT
TRBJ1-3 | TRBV29-1 | 17 | NA | NA | CSVELRQAVASGNTIYF | TGCAGCGTTGAATTGAGACAGGCGGTTGCCTCTGGAAACACCATATATTTT
TRBJ2-7 | TRBV19 | 15 | NA | TRBD1 | CASSTTGTGGYEQYF | TGTGCCAGTAGTACAACCGGGACAGGGGGCTACGAGCAGTACTTC
TRBJ2-3 | TRBV15 | 16 | NA | TRBD2 | CATSRGLAGRTDTQYF | TGTGCCACCAGCAGGGGACTAGCGGGACGAACAGATACGCAGTATTTT
TRBJ1-3 | TRBV30 | 15 | NA | TRBD1 | CACSRDRGSGNTIYF | TGTGCTTGTTCCCGGGACAGGGGCTCTGGAAACACCATATATTTT
TRBJ2-5 | TRBV10-2 | 10 | NA | NA | CASSTETQYF | TGCGCCAGCAGCACGGAGACCCAGTACTTC
TRBJ1-2 | TRBV30 | 14 | NA | NA | CAWSVSGDYYGYTF | TGTGCCTGGAGTGTATCAGGGGACTACTATGGCTACACCTTC
TRBJ1-1 | TRBV7-9 | 13 | NA | NA | CASTDTENTEAFF | TGTGCCAGCACCGATACAGAGAACACTGAAGCTTTCTTT
TRBJ2-5 | TRBV5-1 | 16 | NA | TRBD2 | CASSLVAGGAQETQYF | TGCGCCAGCAGCTTGGTGGCGGGAGGGGCCCAAGAGACCCAGTACTTC
TRBJ1-2 | TRBV6-7 | 11 | NA | NA | CASSIDYGYTF | TGTGCCAGCAGCATTGATTATGGCTACACCTTC
TRBJ1-3 | TRBV19 | 14 | NA | NA | CASRAGTSGNTIYF | TGTGCCAGTAGGGCAGGGACTTCTGGAAACACCATATATTTT
TRBJ1-1 | TRBV11-3 | 15 | NA | TRBD1 | CASSSGTGKFSEAFF | TGTGCCAGCAGCTCCGGGACAGGGAAGTTCTCTGAAGCTTTCTTT
TRBJ2-3 | TRBV7-9 | 15 | NA | NA | CASSSVGPRTDTQYF | TGTGCCAGCAGCTCCGTCGGCCCCCGCACAGATACGCAGTATTTT
TRBJ1-3 | TRBV4-1 | 13 | NA | NA | CASSQVSGNTIYF | TGCGCCAGCAGCCAAGTCTCGGGAAACACCATATATTTT
TRBJ2-5 | TRBV5-1 | 13 | NA | NA | CASSYSVQETQYF | TGCGCCAGCAGCTACAGTGTCCAAGAGACCCAGTACTTC
TRBJ1-1 | TRBV5-1 | 15 | once | NA | CASSLALSMNTEAFF | TGCGCCAGCAGCCTAGCATTGTCAATGAACACTGAAGCTTTCTTT
TRBJ2-2 | TRBV6-5 | 15 | once | NA | CASTPRAGPTGELFF | TGTGCCAGCACTCCAAGGGCAGGCCCCACCGGGGAGCTGTTTTTT
TRBJ2-3 | TRBV4-2 | 15 | NA | TRBD2 | CASSPASGGADTQYF | TGTGCCAGCAGTCCGGCTAGCGGGGGGGCAGATACGCAGTATTTT
TRBJ2-7 | TRBV19 | 13 | NA | NA | CASSIGSSYEQYF | TGTGCCAGTAGTATAGGTAGCAGCTACGAGCAGTACTTC
TRBJ2-7 | TRBV2 | 15 | NA | NA | CASSTPLRATYEQYF | TGTGCCAGCAGTACGCCACTCAGGGCAACCTACGAGCAGTACTTC
TRBJ2-3 | TRBV30 | 14 | NA | NA | CAWSADGATDTQYF | TGTGCCTGGAGTGCAGACGGAGCCACAGATACGCAGTATTTT
TRBJ2-7 | TRBV25-1 | 16 | NA | NA | CASSAQWAGNNHEQYF | TGTGCCAGCAGTGCCCAGTGGGCAGGGAACAACCACGAGCAGTACTTC
TRBJ2-7 | TRBV4-1 | 15 | NA | TRBD1 | CASSPRDREAYEQYF | TGCGCCAGCAGCCCCCGGGACAGGGAGGCCTACGAGCAGTACTTC
TRBJ1-3 | TRBV12-5 | 19 | NA | NA | CASGLVEVGQSYSGNTIYF | TGTGCTAGTGGTTTGGTAGAGGTAGGACAGAGTTACTCTGGAAACACCATATATTTT
TRBJ2-3 | TRBV9 | 16 | NA | TRBD2 | CASSPGKAGGPDTQYF | TGTGCCAGCAGCCCAGGGAAAGCGGGGGGGCCAGATACGCAGTATTTT
TRBJ1-1 | TRBV5-1 | 14 | once | TRBD1 | CASSPGQGLTEAFF | TGCGCCAGCAGCCCTGGACAGGGTCTTACTGAAGCTTTCTTT
TRBJ2-3 | TRBV10-3 | 14 | NA | TRBD2 | CAIGEGSTPDTQYF | TGTGCCATCGGGGAGGGCTCAACGCCAGATACGCAGTATTTT
TRBJ1-1 | TRBV29-1 | 14 | once | NA | CSAKGDPGNTEAFF | TGCAGCGCCAAGGGGGACCCAGGGAACACTGAAGCTTTCTTT
TRBJ2-1 | TRBV7-9 | 13 | NA | NA | CASTTTAYNEQFF | TGTGCCAGCACCACGACAGCTTACAATGAGCAGTTCTTC
TRBJ2-1 | TRBV6-4 | 13 | NA | NA | CASSAGANNEQFF | TGTGCCAGCAGTGCCGGAGCGAACAATGAGCAGTTCTTC
TRBJ2-4 | TRBV4-2 | 16 | NA | TRBD1 | CASSPTGTGGRVIQYF | TGTGCCAGCAGCCCAACCGGGACAGGGGGCCGGGTCATTCAGTACTTC
TRBJ2-7 | TRBV5-1 | 15 | NA | NA | CASNPTGMSNYEQYF | TGCGCCAGCAACCCCACAGGGATGTCAAACTACGAGCAGTACTTC
TRBJ2-1 | TRBV5-1 | 15 | NA | TRBD2 | CASSLLAGALNEQFF | TGCGCCAGCAGCTTACTAGCGGGAGCTCTCAATGAGCAGTTCTTC
TRBJ2-1 | TRBV29-1 | 13 | NA | NA | CSVETSGADEQFF | TGCAGCGTTGAAACGTCGGGGGCCGATGAGCAGTTCTTC
TRBJ2-7 | TRBV10-3 | 15 | NA | TRBD1 | CAIRPGTGNPYEQYF | TGTGCCATCAGACCCGGGACAGGGAACCCCTACGAGCAGTACTTC
TRBJ2-3 | TRBV9 | 13 | few | NA | CASSVTGTDTQYF | TGTGCCAGCAGCGTAACAGGAACAGATACGCAGTATTTT
TRBJ1-6 | TRBV5-4 | 15 | NA | NA | CASSLELAANSPLHF | TGTGCCAGCAGCTTGGAACTGGCGGCGAATTCACCCCTCCACTTT
TRBJ1-6 | TRBV10-3 | 14 | NA | NA | CAISESRWNSPLHF | TGTGCCATCAGTGAGTCCAGGTGGAATTCACCCCTCCACTTT